Listed below are T cell receptor beta chains from one sample, sequenced in a study of blood T cell repertoires in COVID-19. Profiled with immunoSEQ multiplex PCR; TCRdb holds only in-frame clones, not every one. Of 65,000 to 70,000 clones listed, about 90% are singletons. The sample was peripheral blood. The receptors originated from a human donor with active COVID-19. The donor label of this sample is uncertain. Both conserved end residues are trimmed from each CDR3. Each record gives: V gene, CDR3 protein.

V gene: TRBV6-2/TRBV6-3; CDR3 protein: ASSYLLAETYEQY
V gene: TRBV19; CDR3 protein: ASSSSVSEQF
V gene: TRBV3-1/TRBV3-2; CDR3 protein: ASSQASYEQY
V gene: TRBV30; CDR3 protein: AWRSGAHTGELF
V gene: TRBV9; CDR3 protein: ASSVAPRGGGYT
V gene: TRBV4-1; CDR3 protein: ASNKGLGGNIQY
V gene: TRBV3-1/TRBV3-2; CDR3 protein: ASSLGWTNEKLF
V gene: TRBV14; CDR3 protein: ASSQDYFRGTEAF
V gene: TRBV10-3; CDR3 protein: AISIQGVNSPLH
V gene: TRBV5-1; CDR3 protein: ASSLDRGSNQPQH
V gene: TRBV7-2; CDR3 protein: ASSFGNVETQY
V gene: TRBV6-2/TRBV6-3; CDR3 protein: ASSSPRYEQY
V gene: TRBV7-9; CDR3 protein: ASSLEREGGELF
V gene: TRBV19; CDR3 protein: ASSAGTVTYEQY
V gene: TRBV7-8; CDR3 protein: ASSLASATDTQY
V gene: TRBV6-2/TRBV6-3; CDR3 protein: ASSQMTEDQPQH
V gene: TRBV24-1; CDR3 protein: ATSDPQAQLNQPQH
V gene: TRBV28; CDR3 protein: ASSLSQGYDEQY
V gene: TRBV3-1/TRBV3-2; CDR3 protein: ASSAPGTGRTF
V gene: TRBV5-6; CDR3 protein: ASSLSSGRALWGHEQY
V gene: TRBV5-4; CDR3 protein: ASSPPGQENEQF
V gene: TRBV29-1; CDR3 protein: SVDFRDLGEQY
V gene: TRBV7-7; CDR3 protein: ASSEGTSGRKTQY
V gene: TRBV7-7; CDR3 protein: ASSPGLAGGEQF
V gene: TRBV28; CDR3 protein: ASSLLVFVQGSYT
V gene: TRBV30; CDR3 protein: AWSVLSPGTDTQY
V gene: TRBV6-5; CDR3 protein: ASSLRGEKLF
V gene: TRBV20-1; CDR3 protein: SASALADYNEQF
V gene: TRBV6-5; CDR3 protein: ASSGGVYNEQF
V gene: TRBV19; CDR3 protein: ASSVVQKSYNEQF
V gene: TRBV28; CDR3 protein: ASSSATSGIRSEQY
V gene: TRBV19; CDR3 protein: ASSGVQGALEQF
V gene: TRBV28; CDR3 protein: ASSLGRGRTEAF
V gene: TRBV28; CDR3 protein: ASKTSDPRAF
V gene: TRBV19; CDR3 protein: ASNMLGVDNEKLF
V gene: TRBV5-1; CDR3 protein: ASSLQGKGLDEQY
V gene: TRBV28; CDR3 protein: ASSLQGANSGANVLT
V gene: TRBV6-2/TRBV6-3; CDR3 protein: ASSPSTSRAF
V gene: TRBV29-1; CDR3 protein: SVEEPGYEQY
V gene: TRBV11-2; CDR3 protein: ASSFAGGREQY
V gene: TRBV10-3; CDR3 protein: AYPSGHESEQY
V gene: TRBV19; CDR3 protein: ASSTGSYEQY
V gene: TRBV19; CDR3 protein: ASSVRGALRAGDEQY
V gene: TRBV28; CDR3 protein: ASSSRTRLHNEQF
V gene: TRBV5-4; CDR3 protein: ASSPSGNYGYT
V gene: TRBV30; CDR3 protein: AWSRQANEKLF
V gene: TRBV4-1; CDR3 protein: ATQPDRRSSYGYT